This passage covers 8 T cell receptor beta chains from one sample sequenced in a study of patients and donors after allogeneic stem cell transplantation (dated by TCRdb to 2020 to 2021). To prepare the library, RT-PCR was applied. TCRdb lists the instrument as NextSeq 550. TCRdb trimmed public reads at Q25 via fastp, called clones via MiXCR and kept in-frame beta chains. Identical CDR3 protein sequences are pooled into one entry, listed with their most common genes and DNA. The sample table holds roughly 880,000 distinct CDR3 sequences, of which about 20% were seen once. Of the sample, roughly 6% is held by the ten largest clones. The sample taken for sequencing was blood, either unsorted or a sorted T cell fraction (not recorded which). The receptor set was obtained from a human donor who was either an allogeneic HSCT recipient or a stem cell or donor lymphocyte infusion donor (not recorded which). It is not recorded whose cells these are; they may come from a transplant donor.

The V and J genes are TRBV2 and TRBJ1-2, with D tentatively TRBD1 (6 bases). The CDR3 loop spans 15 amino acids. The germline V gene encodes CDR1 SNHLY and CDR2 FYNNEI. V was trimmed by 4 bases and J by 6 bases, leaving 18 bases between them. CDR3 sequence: CASSVTGSWNNGYTF. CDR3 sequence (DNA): TGTGCCAGCAGTGTAACAGGGTCGTGGAATAATGGCTACACCTTC.

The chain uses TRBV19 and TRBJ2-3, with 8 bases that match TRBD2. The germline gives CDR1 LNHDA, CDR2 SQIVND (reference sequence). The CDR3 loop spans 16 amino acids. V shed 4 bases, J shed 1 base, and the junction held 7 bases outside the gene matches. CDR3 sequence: CASSTAGGGGTDTQYF. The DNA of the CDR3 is TGTGCCAGTAGTACGGCGGGAGGAGGAGGCACAGATACGCAGTATTTT.

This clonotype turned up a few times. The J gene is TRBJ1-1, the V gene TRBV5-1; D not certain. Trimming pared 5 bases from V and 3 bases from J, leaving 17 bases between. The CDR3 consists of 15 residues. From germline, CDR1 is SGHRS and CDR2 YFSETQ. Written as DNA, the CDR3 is TGCGCCAGCAGGGGGAACGTTGGGAAGGACACTGAAGCTTTCTTT. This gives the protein CASRGNVGKDTEAFF. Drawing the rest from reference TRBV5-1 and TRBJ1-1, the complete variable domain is KAGVTQTPRYLIKTRGQQVTLSCSPISGHRSVSWYQQTPGQGLQFLFEYFSETQRNKGNFPGRFSGRQFSNSRSEMNVSTLELGDSALYLCASRGNVGKDTEAFFGQGTRLTVV.

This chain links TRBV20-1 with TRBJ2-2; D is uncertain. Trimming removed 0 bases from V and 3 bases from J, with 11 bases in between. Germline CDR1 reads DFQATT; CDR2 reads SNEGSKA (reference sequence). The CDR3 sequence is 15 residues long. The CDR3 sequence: CSARDVKTYTGELFF. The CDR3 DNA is TGCAGTGCTAGAGATGTGAAAACCTACACCGGGGAGCTGTTTTTT.

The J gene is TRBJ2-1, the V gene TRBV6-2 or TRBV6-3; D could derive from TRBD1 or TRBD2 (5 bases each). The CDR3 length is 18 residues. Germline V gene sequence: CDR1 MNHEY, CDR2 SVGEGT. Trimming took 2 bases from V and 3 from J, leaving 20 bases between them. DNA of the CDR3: TGTGCCAGCAGTTACGTTCGTCTCGGGGCTAGGGGCTACAATGAGCAGTTCTTC. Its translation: CASSYVRLGARGYNEQFF.

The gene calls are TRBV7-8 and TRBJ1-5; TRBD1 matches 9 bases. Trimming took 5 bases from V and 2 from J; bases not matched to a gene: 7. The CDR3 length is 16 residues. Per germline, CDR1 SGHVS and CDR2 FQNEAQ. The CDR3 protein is CASSDGQGNGNQPQHF. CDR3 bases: TGTGCCAGCAGCGACGGACAGGGGAATGGCAATCAGCCCCAGCATTTT.

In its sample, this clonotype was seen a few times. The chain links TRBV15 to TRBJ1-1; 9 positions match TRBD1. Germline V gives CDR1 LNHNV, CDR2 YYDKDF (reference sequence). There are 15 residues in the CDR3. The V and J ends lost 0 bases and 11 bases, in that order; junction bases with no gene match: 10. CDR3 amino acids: CATSRDRGTGTGAFF. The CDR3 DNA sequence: TGTGCCACCAGCAGAGATAGAGGCACCGGGACAGGGGCTTTCTTT.

Here the CDR3 reads CSASNRRTGNTEAFF. The CDR3 DNA sequence: TGCAGTGCTTCCAACCGAAGGACAGGGAACACTGAAGCTTTCTTT. This chain links TRBV20-1 with TRBJ1-1, with 7 positions matching TRBD1. CDR1 and CDR2 (germline): DFQATT, SNEGSKA (reference sequence). The junction had 10 bases not matched to a gene; V was cut back by 5 bases and J by 1 base. This CDR3 contains 15 residues.